The 20 T cell receptor beta chains in this list originate from one sample, sequenced in a study of shared clonotypes between healthy human individuals. The assay was immunoSEQ multiplex PCR, and TCRdb's table has in-frame clones only and misses some. Altogether over 2 million clones are present, 90% to 95% being singletons, with the ten largest covering more than 0.1%. What was sequenced was naive CD4+ T cells sorted from blood. The sample's subset: CD45RA+ positively selected. The receptors shown here come from a young man in good health.

The rearrangement uses TRBV11-2 and TRBJ1-3; the D gene is possibly TRBD1 (6 bases). The CDR3 contains 16 residues. Germline lookup yields CDR1 SGHAT and CDR2 FQNNGV. V lost 8 bases and J lost 2, with 19 bases in between. This CDR3 reads CASGQLTVGAGNTIYF. CDR3 nucleotides: TGTGCCAGCGGACAGCTTACAGTTGGCGCTGGAAACACCATATATTTT.

V usage is TRBV30 and J usage is TRBJ1-6; D uncertain. V lost 8 bases and J lost 7, with 18 bases in between. This CDR3 is 14 amino acids long. Looked up from germline, CDR1 is GTSNPN and CDR2 is SVGIG (reference sequence). CDR3 nucleotide sequence: TGTGCCGTAACGGCGATGGTGACGAATTCACCCCTCCACTTT. This translates into CAVTAMVTNSPLHF. The variable domain in full, with the rest retrieved from reference TRBV30 and TRBJ1-6, is SQTIHQWPATLVQPVGSPLSLECTVEGTSNPNLYWYRQAAGRGLQLLFYSVGIGQISSEVPQNLSASRPQDRQFILSSKKLLLSDSGFYLCAVTAMVTNSPLHFGNGTRLTVT.

V and J are TRBV5-1 and TRBJ1-6; D ambiguous. V gave up 0 bases and J gave up 7 bases, with 8 bases separating them. The CDR3 loop spans 14 amino acids. Germline V lookup: CDR1 SGHRS, CDR2 YFSETQ. The CDR3 reads CASSLADGNSPLHF. The CDR3 region has the DNA TGCGCCAGCAGCTTGGCGGATGGAAATTCACCCCTCCACTTT. The whole variable domain, remainder taken from reference TRBV5-1 and TRBJ1-6, is KAGVTQTPRYLIKTRGQQVTLSCSPISGHRSVSWYQQTPGQGLQFLFEYFSETQRNKGNFPGRFSGRQFSNSRSEMNVSTLELGDSALYLCASSLADGNSPLHFGNGTRLTVT.

This sequence joins TRBV4-2 and TRBJ2-1; 12 nucleotides match TRBD2. Germline V gene data show CDR1 as LGHNA and CDR2 as YNFKEQ. J was trimmed by 4 bases and V by 4 bases; bases with no gene match: 5. The CDR3 runs to 16 residues. The CDR3 loop reads CASSPELAGGYNEQFF. CDR3 nucleotide sequence: TGTGCCAGCAGCCCCGAACTAGCGGGGGGATACAATGAGCAGTTCTTC.

The chain combines TRBV7-9 with TRBJ1-2; the D is unclear. This CDR3 has 16 residues. Germline values: CDR1 SEHNR, CDR2 FQNEAQ (reference sequence). V lost 5 bases, J lost 7 bases, and 23 bases lay in between. The DNA of the CDR3 is TGTGCCAGCAGCCCAGGCGGAGTCCCTATGTCTAGTGGCTACACCTTC. As protein: CASSPGGVPMSSGYTF.

This clone was seen only once. This chain connects TRBV13 to TRBJ1-2, with 7 bases fitting TRBD1. This CDR3 is built from 14 residues. Trimming cost V 5 bases and J 4 bases; bases outside gene matches: 7. Germline assignment: CDR1 PRHDT and CDR2 FYEKMQ (reference sequence). The CDR3 coding sequence is TGTGCCAGCAGCCAGGGACAGCAATTCTATGGCTACACCTTC. Encoded protein: CASSQGQQFYGYTF.

The V call is TRBV5-6, the J call TRBJ2-1, with TRBD2 matching 7 bases. Germline CDR1 reads SGHDT; CDR2 reads YYEEEE. The CDR3 runs 15 residues. The V and J ends lost 4 bases and 1 base, in that order; junction bases with no gene match: 5. CDR3 in DNA: TGTGCCAGCAGCCCAGCGGGGAGTTCCTACAATGAGCAGTTCTTC. As protein: CASSPAGSSYNEQFF.

The CDR3 loop is CASSQTQYSNQPQHF. DNA for the CDR3: TGCGCCAGCAGCCAAACTCAGTATAGCAATCAGCCCCAGCATTTT. J is TRBJ1-5 and V is TRBV4-1; D unresolved. Germline V gene sequence: CDR1 MGHRA, CDR2 YSYEKL. V was shortened by 2 bases and J by 0 bases, with 8 bases between the two germline ends. CDR3 length equals 15 residues.

This clone was recorded once. The chain is built from TRBV7-9 and TRBJ2-1, with D uncertain. Germline V gives CDR1 SEHNR, CDR2 FQNEAQ (reference sequence). The CDR3 extends over 16 amino acids. V was pared by 5 bases and J by 4 bases, with 18 bases between. The CDR3 DNA is TGTGCCAGCAGCCTAGATATCCTAAGAACTTACAATGAGCAGTTCTTC. This sequence encodes CASSLDILRTYNEQFF.

This chain uses TRBV6-5 with TRBJ1-4; no clear D. The CDR3 is 16 residues long. Germline V gives CDR1 MNHEY, CDR2 SVGAGI. V lost 4 bases and J 0 bases, leaving 12 bases between the germline ends. For the CDR3, the DNA is TGTGCCAGCAGTTCCGAGCGACTTGCAACTAATGAAAAACTGTTTTTT. It specifies CASSSERLATNEKLFF.

The rearrangement joins TRBV5-1 to TRBJ1-5; D possibly corresponds to TRBD1 (5 bases). V shed 4 bases and J shed 9 bases, with 11 bases lying between them. The CDR3 spans 12 residues. Per the germline V gene, CDR1 is SGHRS and CDR2 is YFSETQ. This CDR3 reads CASSPLGRPQHF. In DNA form, the CDR3 reads TGCGCCAGCAGCCCTTTGGGGCGGCCCCAGCATTTT.

The J gene is TRBJ2-2, the V gene TRBV9; the match to TRBD2 covers 7 bases. The germline CDR1 and CDR2 sequences are SGDLS and YYNGEE. This CDR3 region has 15 residues. J was trimmed by 4 bases and V by 0 bases; bases with no gene match: 3. This chain's CDR3 is CASSVEGEGTGELFF. The DNA of the CDR3 is TGTGCCAGCAGCGTAGAAGGGGAGGGCACCGGGGAGCTGTTTTTT.

The gene calls are TRBV5-1 and TRBJ1-1; D possibly corresponds to TRBD1 (6 bases). Trimming removed 4 bases from V and 0 bases from J, with 13 bases in between. Germline CDR1 reads SGHRS; CDR2 reads YFSETQ. The CDR3 covers 15 residues. The CDR3 region has the DNA TGCGCCAGCAGCGTTCTGGACAGTTTGAACACTGAAGCTTTCTTT. The encoded protein is CASSVLDSLNTEAFF. The complete variable domain, with remaining parts taken from reference TRBV5-1 and TRBJ1-1, reads KAGVTQTPRYLIKTRGQQVTLSCSPISGHRSVSWYQQTPGQGLQFLFEYFSETQRNKGNFPGRFSGRQFSNSRSEMNVSTLELGDSALYLCASSVLDSLNTEAFFGQGTRLTVV.

The chain combines TRBV30 with TRBJ1-2; no clear D gene. CDR3 size: 14 residues. Looked up from germline, CDR1 is GTSNPN and CDR2 is SVGIG (reference sequence). V was pared by 0 bases and J by 2 bases, with 10 bases between. The DNA for the CDR3 is TGTGCCTGGAGTGTGGCAGGTTCGAACTATGGCTACACCTTC. Its translation: CAWSVAGSNYGYTF.

The J gene is TRBJ2-7, the V gene TRBV7-2; D is unclear. Germline CDR1 is SGHTA and CDR2 is FQGNSA. This CDR3 region has 14 residues. V was pared by 2 bases and J by 2 bases, with 10 bases between. In DNA, the CDR3 is TGTGCCAGCAGCTTACGGGCGTATGCCTACGAGCAGTACTTC. Its protein product is CASSLRAYAYEQYF.

This clone occurred once. The rearrangement links TRBV2 to TRBJ1-3; the D is unclear. V lost 3 bases, J lost 0 bases, and 9 bases lay in between. The CDR3 covers 15 residues. CDR1 is SNHLY, CDR2 FYNNEI, per germline. The CDR3 here is CASSDRPFSGNTIYF. The CDR3 DNA reads as TGTGCCAGCAGTGACAGGCCCTTCTCTGGAAACACCATATATTTT.

The rearrangement uses TRBV6-4 and TRBJ1-2, with D unclear. Trimming cost V 4 bases and J 2 bases, with 8 bases left between them. CDR1 and CDR2 from the germline V gene are MRHNA and SNTAGT. This CDR3 is 13 amino acids long. CDR3 sequence (DNA): TGTGCCAGCAGTGCGGACGGGAACTATGGCTACACCTTC. Amino acid sequence: CASSADGNYGYTF.

J is TRBJ2-3 and V is TRBV29-1; D may be TRBD2 (6 bases). The germline V gene has CDR1 SQVTM and CDR2 ANQGSEA. The CDR3 is made up of 13 amino acids. The V gene lost 5 bases and the J gene lost 2 bases, with 11 bases spanning the gap. The CDR3 region has the DNA TGCAGCGTTCGGACTACCCTCACAGATACGCAGTATTTT. Translated, it gives CSVRTTLTDTQYF.

This clone was found once. CDR3 residues: CASSPTSTAATNEKLFF. In nucleotides, the CDR3 is TGTGCCAGCTCACCTACTAGCACGGCAGCAACTAATGAAAAACTGTTTTTT. This chain joins TRBV18 and TRBJ1-4; no firm D call. The CDR3 runs to 17 residues. Germline loops: CDR1 KGHSH, CDR2 LQKENI. The V and J ends lost 3 bases and 0 bases respectively, with 14 bases between them.

The V call is TRBV6-5, the J call TRBJ2-1; D gene unclear. CDR1 and CDR2 (germline): MNHEY, SVGAGI. The CDR3 has 13 residues. Between the trimmed V and J ends, which lost 1 base and 10 bases, there was a span of 11 bases. The CDR3 region has the DNA TGTGCCAGCAGTTACTTAGAAAGCGTCGAGCAGTTCTTC. Translating gives CASSYLESVEQFF.